The present T cell receptor (beta chain) was sequenced within a study of follicular helper T cells after annual influenza vaccination. The protocol was immunoSEQ multiplex PCR, while the TCRdb copy is restricted to in-frame clones and leaves out a portion. Among some 9,900 clones listed, around 81% were seen once. The V end lost 7 bases, the J end lost 3 bases, and 15 bases lay between the germline ends. This CDR3 has 14 amino acids. CDR1 and CDR2 from the germline V gene are LNHDA and SQIVND (reference sequence). Time point reported: 2014-2015 season, 7 days after vaccination. V usage is TRBV19 and J usage is TRBJ1-2, with D perhaps TRBD1 (5 bases). The TCR comes from an adult who received the influenza vaccine. The sequencing used CXCR5- memory CD4+ T cells sorted from blood, collected 7 days after influenza vaccination. The CDR3 DNA reads TGTGCCAGTAAAAGAAGGGGATCAGACTATGGCTACACCTTC. Translating it yields CASKRRGSDYGYTF.